The sequence of this TCR beta chain was determined in a study of tumor-infiltrating lymphocytes in primary liver carcinoma. The germline CDR1 and CDR2 sequences are MGHRA and YSYEKL. The germline V and J ends were trimmed by 3 bases and 8 bases, with 16 bases remaining between them. The CDR3 loop spans 14 amino acids. In this sample, this clonotype turned up many times. Priming with a constant-region primer yielded TCR beta cDNA from 400 to 500 ng total RNA. ARM-PCR was slightly modified, and three nested multiplex PCR rounds with it gave rise to the TCR beta libraries. Forward primers for TRBV1-TRBV30 and a C-beta reverse primer served the first two PCR rounds, at about 10 cycles each. TCRdb processed the multiplex PCR reads anew with MiXCR; each CDR3 protein has one entry. This table has approximately 330,000 distinct CDR3 sequences, 65% appearing once. Germline DNA was also extracted, with blood RNA taken from unsorted whole blood. These patients lived with chronic HBV infection and had never been treated.

The source is a man aged 40-49 years with primary liver carcinoma and hepatitis B virus infection. The chain carries TRBV4-1 and TRBJ2-5; no reliable D call. Material for sequencing was peripheral blood. DNA of the CDR3: TGCGCCAGCAGCCATCCGGGTTTAAGCCAAACCCAGTACTTC. Translating it yields CASSHPGLSQTQYF.